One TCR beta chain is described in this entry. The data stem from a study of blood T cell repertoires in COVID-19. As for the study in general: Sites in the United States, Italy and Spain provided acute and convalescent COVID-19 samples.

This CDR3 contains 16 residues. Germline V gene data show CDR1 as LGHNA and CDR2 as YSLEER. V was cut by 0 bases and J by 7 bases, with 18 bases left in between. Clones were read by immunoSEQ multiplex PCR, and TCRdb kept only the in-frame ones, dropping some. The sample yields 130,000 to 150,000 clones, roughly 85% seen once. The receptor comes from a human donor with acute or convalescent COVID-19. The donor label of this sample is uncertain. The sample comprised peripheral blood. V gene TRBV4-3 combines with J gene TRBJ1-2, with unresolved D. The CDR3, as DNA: TGCGCCAGCAGCCAAGATATTGGAGGGAGAGGTGGTGGCTACACCTTC. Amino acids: CASSQDIGGRGGGYTF.